Below are 9 T cell receptor beta chains sequenced from a single sample in a study of blood T cell repertoires in COVID-19. Method: immunoSEQ multiplex PCR; TCRdb's copy keeps in-frame clones and lacks some. The sample lists roughly 170,000 clones; almost 80% were seen once. The sequenced material came from peripheral blood. The receptor source for this set is a woman between 65 and 79 years old with acute or convalescent COVID-19.

This clone appeared once. This rearrangement joins TRBV7-9 to TRBJ2-1, with unresolved D. Germline V gives CDR1 SEHNR, CDR2 FQNEAQ (reference sequence). This CDR3 comprises 15 residues. The V and J ends lost 7 bases and 2 bases respectively, with 15 bases between them. This CDR3 is CASTLDPSAYNEQFF. CDR3 DNA: TGTGCCAGCACTTTGGATCCTTCGGCCTACAATGAGCAGTTCTTC. The variable domain in full, completed from reference TRBV7-9 and TRBJ2-1, reads DTGVSQNPRHKITKRGQNVTFRCDPISEHNRLYWYRQTLGQGPEFLTYFQNEAQLEKSRLLSDRFSAERPKGSFSTLEIQRTEQGDSAMYLCASTLDPSAYNEQFFGPGTRLTVL.

V usage is TRBV28 and J usage is TRBJ2-1; D is uncertain. Per the germline V gene, CDR1 is MDHEN and CDR2 is SYDVKM. The CDR3 length is 13 residues. V dropped 7 bases and J dropped 9 bases, with 16 bases sitting between them. The CDR3 nucleotides read TGTGCCAGCACCCTCCTAAGCCCCACTGAGCAGTTCTTC. Translating it yields CASTLLSPTEQFF.

The chain has TRBV5-1 and TRBJ1-5, with 7 bases lining up with TRBD1. The V and J ends lost 5 bases and 1 base, in that order; junction bases with no gene match: 6. Germline V gene sequence: CDR1 SGHRS, CDR2 YFSETQ. The CDR3 is 15 residues long. In DNA, the CDR3 is TGCGCCAGCAGATACGGGACAGCCAGCAATCAGCCCCAGCATTTT. Protein: CASRYGTASNQPQHF.

The CDR3 DNA sequence: TGTGCCAGCCGGGTAACCGCGAACACCGGGGAGCTGTTTTTT. Its protein product is CASRVTANTGELFF. The chain joins TRBV9 to TRBJ2-2, with D uncertain. The V end lost 7 bases, the J end lost 0 bases, and 10 bases lay between the germline ends. The germline V gene encodes CDR1 SGDLS and CDR2 YYNGEE. The CDR3 covers 14 residues.

V usage is TRBV3-1 (or the pseudogene TRBV3-2) and J usage is TRBJ2-3; D is unclear. Germline V gene data show CDR1 as LGHDT and CDR2 as YNNKEL (reference sequence). CDR3 length: 14 amino acids. The V end lost 2 bases, the J end lost 1 base, and 7 bases lay between the germline ends. The CDR3 loop reads CASSQRVGTDTQYF. CDR3 bases: TGTGCCAGCAGCCAACGGGTGGGCACAGATACGCAGTATTTT.

This chain links TRBV20-1 with TRBJ2-2; 8 bases fit TRBD1. The CDR3 runs to 16 residues. From germline, CDR1 is DFQATT and CDR2 SNEGSKA (reference sequence). Trimming at V came to 3 bases and at J to 5 bases, leaving 11 bases not matched to a gene. CDR3 nucleotides: TGCAGTGCTAGTCACCGGCAGGGGGCCATGACCGGGGAGCTGTTTTTT. Its translation: CSASHRQGAMTGELFF.

This clone showed up just once. The V and J genes are TRBV3-1 (or the pseudogene TRBV3-2) and TRBJ2-3; 7 nucleotides agree with TRBD2. The CDR3 consists of 16 residues. Germline V gene sequence: CDR1 LGHDT, CDR2 YNNKEL (reference sequence). Germline trimming cut 0 bases from V and 3 bases from J; bases unmatched to any gene: 6. CDR3 protein: CASSQEAGLLTDTQYF. In DNA form, the CDR3 reads TGTGCCAGCAGCCAAGAAGCGGGACTTTTAACAGATACGCAGTATTTT.

This clone was observed once. The chain has TRBV2 and TRBJ2-2; 14 positions agree with TRBD2. The ends lost 6 bases at V and 6 bases at J; junction bases unmatched: 3. This CDR3 is 15 amino acids long. Per the germline V gene, CDR1 is SNHLY and CDR2 is FYNNEI. DNA of the CDR3: TGTGCCAGCAGATGGACTAGCGGGAGGTCCGGGGAGCTGTTTTTT. The encoded protein is CASRWTSGRSGELFF.

V is TRBV6-5 and J is TRBJ2-1; D not resolved. The CDR3 sequence is 13 residues long. Germline assignment: CDR1 MNHEY and CDR2 SVGAGI. Deletions cut 2 bases from V and 6 bases from J, with 8 bases between. The CDR3 loop is CASSYGLTNEQFF. CDR3 DNA: TGTGCCAGCAGTTACGGGCTCACCAATGAGCAGTTCTTC.